This TCR beta chain derives from a study of blood T cell repertoires in COVID-19. Study-level background: T cells, B-cell-depleted T cells, or PBMCs provided the cDNA or gDNA that served as material.

TCRdb's copy holds only in-frame clones and misses some; the assay was immunoSEQ multiplex PCR. Here the sample spans a few hundred thousand clones, about 88% being singletons. Trimming left V 1 base short and J 5 bases short, with 5 bases between. The CDR3 is 11 amino acids. Germline CDR1 is SQVTM and CDR2 is ANQGSEA. Exposed participants encountered a COVID-19 case during the 2 weeks preceding study entry. Sequenced input: PBMCs or T cells enriched from blood (not recorded which). The receptor's source is a woman aged 25-40 years who had been exposed to COVID-19. V and J are TRBV29-1 and TRBJ1-1; D gene ambiguous. Here the CDR3 reads CSVEVRTEAFF. The CDR3, as DNA: TGCAGCGTTGAAGTTCGGACTGAAGCTTTCTTT.